This T cell receptor (beta chain) originates from a study of blood T cell repertoires in COVID-19. The data were produced by immunoSEQ multiplex PCR, yet TCRdb's version contains in-frame clones alone and is incomplete. The sample contains roughly 200,000 clones, around 85% of which appear only once. This CDR3 spans 17 amino acids. V lost 6 bases and J lost 0; bases outside the gene matches: 5. Looked up from germline, CDR1 is SNHLY and CDR2 is FYNNEI. The chain couples TRBV2 to TRBJ2-6, with 10 bases fitting TRBD1. This receptor was obtained from a man aged 40-49 years who had recovered from COVID-19. Sample: PBMCs or T cells enriched from blood (not recorded which). CDR3 loop: CASRPGQGLSGANVLTF. Written as DNA, the CDR3 is TGTGCCAGCAGGCCGGGACAGGGGCTCTCTGGGGCCAACGTCCTGACTTTC.